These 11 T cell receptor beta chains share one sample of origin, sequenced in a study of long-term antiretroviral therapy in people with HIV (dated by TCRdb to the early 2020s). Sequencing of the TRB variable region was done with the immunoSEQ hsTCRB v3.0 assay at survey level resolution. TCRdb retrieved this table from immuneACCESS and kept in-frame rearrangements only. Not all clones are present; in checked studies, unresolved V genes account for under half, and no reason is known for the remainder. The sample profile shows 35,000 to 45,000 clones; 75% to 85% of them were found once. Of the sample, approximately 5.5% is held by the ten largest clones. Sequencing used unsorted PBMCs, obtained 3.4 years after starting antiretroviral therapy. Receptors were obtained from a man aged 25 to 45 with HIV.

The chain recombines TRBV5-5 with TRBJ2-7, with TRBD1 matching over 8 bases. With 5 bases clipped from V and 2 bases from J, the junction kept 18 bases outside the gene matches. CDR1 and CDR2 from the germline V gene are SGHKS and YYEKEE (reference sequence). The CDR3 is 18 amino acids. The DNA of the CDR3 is TGTGCCAGCAGAGGCGCACCGGGACAGGTCCGTAGAGCCTACGAGCAGTACTTC. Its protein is CASRGAPGQVRRAYEQYF.

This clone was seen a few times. In DNA form, the CDR3 reads TGTGCCAGCAGCTTACTGGAGTTGACTGAAGCTTTCTTT. As protein: CASSLLELTEAFF. The rearrangement uses TRBV7-6 and TRBJ1-1; D gene ambiguous. CDR3 length equals 13 residues. CDR1 SGHVS and CDR2 FNYEAQ come from the germline V gene. V lost 2 bases and J lost 5, with 9 bases in between.

CDR3: CAWSPGTSGRERLNEQFF. DNA for the CDR3: TGTGCCTGGAGCCCCGGGACTAGCGGGAGGGAGAGGCTCAATGAGCAGTTCTTC. The chain recombines TRBV30 with TRBJ2-1, with 16 nucleotides matching TRBD2. The CDR3 is 18 residues long. V dropped 3 bases and J dropped 6; count of bases not matched to a gene: 11. Germline V gene data show CDR1 as GTSNPN and CDR2 as SVGIG (reference sequence). Filled out from reference TRBV30 and TRBJ2-1, the complete variable domain reads SQTIHQWPATLVQPVGSPLSLECTVEGTSNPNLYWYRQAAGRGLQLLFYSVGIGQISSEVPQNLSASRPQDRQFILSSKKLLLSDSGFYLCAWSPGTSGRERLNEQFFGPGTRLTVL.

The CDR3 is CASSDLSTDYEQYF. The CDR3 DNA reads TGTGCCAGCAGTGACCTGAGCACCGACTACGAGCAGTACTTC. The chain recombines TRBV6-1 with TRBJ2-7; D remains ambiguous. The CDR3 length is 14 residues. Per germline, CDR1 MNHNS and CDR2 SASEGT. The V end was cut by 3 bases, the J end by 3 bases, with 12 bases between.

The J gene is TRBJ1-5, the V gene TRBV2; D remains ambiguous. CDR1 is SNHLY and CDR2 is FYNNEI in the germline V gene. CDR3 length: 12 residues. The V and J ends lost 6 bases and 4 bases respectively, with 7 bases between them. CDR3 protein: CASSQMNQPQHF. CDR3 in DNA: TGTGCCAGCAGCCAAATGAATCAGCCCCAGCATTTT.

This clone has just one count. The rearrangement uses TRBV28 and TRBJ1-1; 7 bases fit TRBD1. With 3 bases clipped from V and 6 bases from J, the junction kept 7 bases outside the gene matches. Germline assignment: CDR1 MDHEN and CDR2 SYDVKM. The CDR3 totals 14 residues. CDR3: CASSLGQPGSEAFF. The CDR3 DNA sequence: TGTGCCAGCAGTTTGGGACAGCCGGGATCTGAAGCTTTCTTT.

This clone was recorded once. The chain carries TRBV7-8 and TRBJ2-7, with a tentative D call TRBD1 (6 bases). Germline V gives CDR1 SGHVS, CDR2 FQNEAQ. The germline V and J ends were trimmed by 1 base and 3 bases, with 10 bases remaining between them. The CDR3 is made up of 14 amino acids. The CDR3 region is CASSLGGQDYEQYF. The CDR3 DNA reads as TGTGCCAGCAGCTTAGGGGGGCAGGACTACGAGCAGTACTTC.

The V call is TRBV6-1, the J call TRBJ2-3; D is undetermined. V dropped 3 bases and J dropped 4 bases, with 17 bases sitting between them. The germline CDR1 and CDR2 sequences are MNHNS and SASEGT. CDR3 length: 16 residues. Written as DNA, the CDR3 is TGTGCCAGCAGTGACCCCCTGGCGATAGCACCAGATACGCAGTATTTT. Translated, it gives CASSDPLAIAPDTQYF.

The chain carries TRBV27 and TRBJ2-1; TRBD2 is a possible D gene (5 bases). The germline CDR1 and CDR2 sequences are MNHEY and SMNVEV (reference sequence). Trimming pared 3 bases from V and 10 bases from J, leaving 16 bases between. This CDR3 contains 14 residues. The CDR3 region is CASSFNWGRGEQFF. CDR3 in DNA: TGTGCCAGCAGTTTTAATTGGGGTCGGGGAGAGCAGTTCTTC.

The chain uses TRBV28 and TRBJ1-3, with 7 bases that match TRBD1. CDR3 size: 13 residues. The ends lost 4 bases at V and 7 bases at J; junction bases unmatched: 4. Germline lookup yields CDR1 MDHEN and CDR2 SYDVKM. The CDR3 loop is CASSSSDRNTIYF. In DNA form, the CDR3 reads TGTGCCAGCAGTTCCTCGGACAGGAACACCATATATTTT.

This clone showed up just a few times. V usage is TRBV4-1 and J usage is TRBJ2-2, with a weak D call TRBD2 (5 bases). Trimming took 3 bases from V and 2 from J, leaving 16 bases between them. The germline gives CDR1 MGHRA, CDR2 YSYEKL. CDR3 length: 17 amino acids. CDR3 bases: TGCGCCAGCAGCCAGACCCTAGAGCGGAAAAACACCGGGGAGCTGTTTTTT. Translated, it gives CASSQTLERKNTGELFF.